These T cell receptor beta chains were read from a single sample in a study of shared clonotypes between healthy human individuals. TCRdb's table, derived via immunoSEQ multiplex PCR, lists solely in-frame clones and lacks some. The table records about 2 million clones, approximately 94% of them present only once. Input material: naive CD8+ T cells sorted from blood. The receptors come from a man aged 18 to 29 in good health. Both conserved end residues are part of each CDR3. The D gene is left open where the match is weak. A clone size is listed for some rows: how often the clone was seen (once, few, many), or a class if it is expanded.

clone size	V gene	D gene	J gene	CDR3 DNA	CDR3 protein
-	TRBV25-1	-	TRBJ1-6	TGTGCCAGCAGTGATTCGGACACTTTCCACGGTTCACCCCTCCACTTT	CASSDSDTFHGSPLHF
-	TRBV6-1	-	TRBJ1-2	TGTGCCAGCAGTGGATGGGACAAGACAAAGGAGAATACCCCCTATGGCTACACCTTC	CASSGWDKTKENTPYGYTF
-	TRBV11-2	TRBD1	TRBJ2-3	TGTGCCAGCAGCCCGTACGCGGGACAGGGCACAGATACGCAGTATTTT	CASSPYAGQGTDTQYF
-	TRBV11-2	TRBD1	TRBJ1-1	TGTGCCAGCAGCTTGTTACAGGGGGTGAACACTGAAGCTTTCTTT	CASSLLQGVNTEAFF
-	TRBV28	-	TRBJ2-7	TGTGCCAGCAGTTTATCATGTGGGCACTTC	CASSLSCGHF
-	TRBV27	-	TRBJ1-4	TGTGCCAGCCGGGGATGGACTAATGAAAAACTGTTTTTT	CASRGWTNEKLFF
-	TRBV9	TRBD1	TRBJ1-2	TGTGCCAGCAGCGGGATACAGGGGAGGAATGGCTACACCTTC	CASSGIQGRNGYTF
-	TRBV5-1	TRBD2	TRBJ2-1	TGCGCCAGCAGCCCCAGACTAGCGGGGGCCCTAAATGAGCAGTTCTTC	CASSPRLAGALNEQFF
-	TRBV6-1	-	TRBJ2-2	TGTGCCAGCGCGAGGCCGAACACCGGGGAGCTGTTTTTT	CASARPNTGELFF
once	TRBV27	-	TRBJ1-2	TGTGCCAGCGGAGGGACGGTCTATGGCTACACCTTC	CASGGTVYGYTF
-	TRBV11-2	-	TRBJ2-3	TGTGCCAGCAGCTTAGATAGGTTCCAGAGCTTAATCACAGATACGCAGTATTTT	CASSLDRFQSLITDTQYF
once	TRBV5-5	-	TRBJ1-4	TGTGCCAGCAGCGTGTGGGTTAACCGAGGGGAAAAACTGTTTTTT	CASSVWVNRGEKLFF
-	TRBV29-1	-	TRBJ1-1	TGCAGCGTGAGGACACCGAACACTGAAGCTTTCTTT	CSVRTPNTEAFF
-	TRBV11-2	-	TRBJ1-4	TGTGCCAGCAGCTTAGGGAGTCCAGGGAGAACTAATGAAAAACTGTTTTTT	CASSLGSPGRTNEKLFF
-	TRBV9	-	TRBJ2-3	TGTGCCAGCAGCGTAGCTGGGTTCTTCACAGATACGCAGTATTTT	CASSVAGFFTDTQYF
-	TRBV19	-	TRBJ2-5	TGTGCCAGTAGTATAGGGGTTATTCAAGAGACCCAGTACTTC	CASSIGVIQETQYF
-	TRBV4-1	-	TRBJ2-2	TGCGCCAGCAGCCAAGCAGATCTAGCCATCCGGGAGCTGTTTTTT	CASSQADLAIRELFF
-	TRBV29-1	TRBD1	TRBJ1-1	TGCAGCGTTGACGAGACAGGGGGGTACACTGAAGCTTTCTTT	CSVDETGGYTEAFF
-	TRBV5-6	-	TRBJ2-3	TGTGCCAGCAACTGGGGCCCCGGGGATACGCAGTATTTT	CASNWGPGDTQYF
-	TRBV21-1	-	TRBJ2-7	TGTGCCAGCAGCTTTCGCCGGGCGGCCAGGGGGCTAGATGAGTACGAGCAGTACTTC	CASSFRRAARGLDEYEQYF
-	TRBV28	-	TRBJ1-1	TGTGCCAGCAGCTTAAGGGGGGAGACTGAAGCTTTCTTT	CASSLRGETEAFF
-	TRBV5-6	-	TRBJ1-2	TGTGCCAGCAGCGGTGGGGGAGTAGGCTACACCTTC	CASSGGGVGYTF
-	TRBV5-4	TRBD1	TRBJ2-2	TGTGCCAGCAGCACCGGGCCCGGGACAGGGGTCGCCGGGGAGCTGTTTTTT	CASSTGPGTGVAGELFF
-	TRBV10-3	TRBD1	TRBJ2-7	TGTGCCATCAGTGAGTCCCCGGGACAGGTCTCCTACGAGCAGTACTTC	CAISESPGQVSYEQYF
-	TRBV6-5	TRBD1	TRBJ2-1	TGTGCCAGCAGACCGGGACAGAATTATGAGCAGTTCTTC	CASRPGQNYEQFF
-	TRBV9	TRBD2	TRBJ2-3	TGTGCCAGCGGACGGGTGAGCGGGAAGAGGACAGATACGCAGTATTTT	CASGRVSGKRTDTQYF
-	TRBV5-6	-	TRBJ1-1	TGTGCCAGCAGCTTCGGAGCCCCCACTGAAGCTTTCTTT	CASSFGAPTEAFF
-	TRBV5-1	TRBD2	TRBJ2-7	TGCGCCAGCAGCGTCAGACTAGCGGGACGTTACGAGCAGTACTTC	CASSVRLAGRYEQYF
-	TRBV4-1	TRBD1	TRBJ1-2	TGCGCCAGCAGCCAATCAGACAGGGGAGGCTACACCTTC	CASSQSDRGGYTF
-	TRBV11-2	-	TRBJ2-7	TGTGCCAGCAGCTTAGAGGTGCTTCTCGAGCAGTACTTC	CASSLEVLLEQYF
-	TRBV19	-	TRBJ1-1	TGTGCCAGTAGTATAACCGACTGGAACACTGAAGCTTTCTTT	CASSITDWNTEAFF
-	TRBV6-5	-	TRBJ1-2	TGTGCCAGCAGCCCCCTTGAAACTAACTATGGCTACACCTTC	CASSPLETNYGYTF
-	TRBV4-1	-	TRBJ2-7	TGCGCCAGCAGCCAAGGTCTACATTCCTACGAGCAGTACTTC	CASSQGLHSYEQYF
-	TRBV25-1	-	TRBJ2-3	TGTGCCACTCACTCGGGTACGCAGTATTTT	CATHSGTQYF
-	TRBV9	-	TRBJ2-3	TGTGCCAGCAGCGCGTCGGGACTCTCAGATACGCAGTATTTT	CASSASGLSDTQYF
-	TRBV4-3	TRBD2	TRBJ2-7	TGCGCCAGCAGCCAAGGTCTAGCGGCCGCCTACGAGCAGTACTTC	CASSQGLAAAYEQYF
once	TRBV4-2	-	TRBJ2-2	TGTGCCAGCAGCCAAGTACTCGGAACCGGGGAGCTGTTTTTT	CASSQVLGTGELFF
few	TRBV21-1	-	TRBJ2-2	TGTGCCAGCAGCAAAGCTCCGGGACAGGTGTTAAGGGAGCTGTTTTTT	CASSKAPGQVLRELFF
once	TRBV27	-	TRBJ2-1	TGTGCCAGCAGTTTATCTTTCTACAATGAGCAGTTCTTC	CASSLSFYNEQFF
-	TRBV29-1	TRBD1	TRBJ2-1	TGCAGCGTTGAAGGGGGAGAGGACAGGGTATACAATGAGCAGTTCTTC	CSVEGGEDRVYNEQFF